This T cell receptor (beta chain) was obtained from a study of T-cell reconstitution after alpha-beta-depleted transplantation in children. Germline V lookup: CDR1 SGHTA, CDR2 FQGNSA. The CDR3 contains 16 residues. V lost 2 bases and J lost 5; bases outside the gene matches: 8. A TCRbeta library incorporating unique molecular identifiers was prepared. One entry per CDR3 protein results from TCRdb running MiXCR on the PCR reads. The sample has 150,000 to 200,000 distinct CDR3 sequences; 6% to 7% are singletons. This clonotype occurred many times. The sample consisted of PBMCs from the stem cell graft donor, taken from the stem cell graft. The sequence derives from a human donor who donated a stem cell graft to a child with Wiskott-Aldrich syndrome. This chain joins TRBV7-2 and TRBJ2-5, with TRBD2 identical over 10 bases. The CDR3 loop is CASSLMLAGASETQYF. The CDR3, as DNA: TGTGCCAGCAGCTTAATGCTAGCGGGAGCTTCGGAGACCCAGTACTTC.